This T cell receptor beta chain was obtained from a study of T cells in Graves' hyperthyroidism and ophthalmopathy. Overall study: Initial diagnosis, before any treatment, was when peripheral blood was collected. General study points: Most thyroid clonotypes expanded above 0.001 appeared in blood too.

As regards this clonotype: The antigen remains unidentified.

Researchers took RNA transcripts and amplified the TCR beta CDR3 regions from them. TCR CDR3 underwent first-round RT-PCR with the HTBI primer set. MiXCR, run by TCRdb on the multiplex PCR reads, gives a single entry per CDR3 protein. The sample holds roughly 250,000 distinct CDR3 sequences; about a sixth are singletons and the top ten take around 30%. The CDR3 runs 17 residues. Trimming removed 3 bases from V and 2 bases from J, with 14 bases in between. The sequencing sample was made of blood. The source is a woman younger than 35 with Graves' ophthalmopathy. The chain uses TRBV12-3 or TRBV12-4 and TRBJ2-6; possible D gene TRBD1, 5 bases. The CDR3 DNA follows: TGTGCCAGCAGTTTTAGGGGTAGGCTCGCTGGGGCCAACGTCCTGACTTTC. Translation gives CASSFRGRLAGANVLTF.